This T cell receptor beta chain is drawn from a study of blood T cell repertoires in COVID-19. The wider study: From T cells, B-cell-depleted T cells, or PBMCs came the material, which was cDNA or gDNA.

This clone showed up just a few times. The V and J ends lost 2 bases and 5 bases, in that order; junction bases with no gene match: 8. Germline CDR1 KGHDR, CDR2 SFDVKD. The CDR3 covers 16 residues. Here immunoSEQ multiplex PCR was the method, and the copy in TCRdb shows in-frame clones only, minus some. The table has some 110,000 clones, 82% seen once. This TCR was sampled from a woman in her seventies with acute or convalescent COVID-19. The sequencing sample was made of peripheral blood. The chain has TRBV24-1 and TRBJ1-5; 7 bases align to TRBD1. CDR3 protein: CATSDYGQARDQPQHF. CDR3 bases: TGTGCCACCAGTGATTACGGACAGGCCAGGGATCAGCCCCAGCATTTT.